Presented here are 23 T cell receptor beta chains from one specimen sequenced in a study of cytomegalovirus exposure and HLA in healthy donors. A multiplex PCR was run with 60 Vbeta primers and 13 Jbeta primers. Only in-frame clones appear in the TCRdb table, and some are missing; sequencing was by immunoSEQ multiplex PCR. The profile shows about 97,000 clones, around 75% of them singletons. The sample comprised PBMCs. The source of these receptors is a man in his fifties in good health and CMV-seronegative.

The J gene is TRBJ2-2, the V gene TRBV6-5; a weak D match, TRBD1 (5 bases). The CDR3 is 12 amino acids. The V gene lost 10 bases and the J gene lost 0 bases, with 6 bases spanning the gap. Germline V lookup: CDR1 MNHEY, CDR2 SVGAGI. The CDR3 nucleotides are TGTGCCACAGGGACGAACACCGGGGAGCTGTTTTTT. Translation: CATGTNTGELFF.

V usage is TRBV13 and J usage is TRBJ2-3, with D perhaps matching TRBD1 (6 bases). Germline V gene sequence: CDR1 PRHDT, CDR2 FYEKMQ (reference sequence). CDR3 length: 16 amino acids. The V and J ends lost 0 bases and 4 bases respectively, with 14 bases between them. CDR3 amino acids: CASSLGRGGAADTQYF. CDR3 coding DNA: TGTGCCAGCAGCTTAGGCCGAGGGGGAGCCGCAGATACGCAGTATTTT. Filled out from reference TRBV13 and TRBJ2-3, the complete variable domain reads AAGVIQSPRHLIKEKRETATLKCYPIPRHDTVYWYQQGPGQDPQFLISFYEKMQSDKGSIPDRFSAQQFSDYHSELNMSSLELGDSALYFCASSLGRGGAADTQYFGPGTRLTVL.

About this clone itself: Other DNA sequences of this sample code for an identical CDR3. The chain links TRBV11-2 to TRBJ2-7; perhaps TRBD1 as D (6 bases). V lost 5 bases, J lost 3 bases, and 11 bases lay in between. CDR3 length: 13 amino acids. The germline V gene has CDR1 SGHAT and CDR2 FQNNGV. CDR3 amino acids: CASSRTDSYEQYF. CDR3 coding DNA: TGTGCCAGCAGCCGGACAGACAGCTACGAGCAGTACTTC.

The chain recombines TRBV18 with TRBJ2-5; D uncertain. CDR3 length: 13 amino acids. Germline V gene data show CDR1 as KGHSH and CDR2 as LQKENI. V was clipped by 6 bases and J by 5 bases, with 13 bases between them. The CDR3 loop is CASSLGPRETQYF. In DNA form, the CDR3 reads TGTGCCAGCTCCCTTGGGCCCCGGGAGACCCAGTACTTC.

The CDR3 DNA is TGTGCCAGCAGGCAACAGGGTTATAATTCACCCCTCCACTTT. This gives the protein CASRQQGYNSPLHF. This sequence joins TRBV28 and TRBJ1-6, with D maybe TRBD1 (6 bases). Trimming shortened V by 6 bases and J by 4 bases, and 10 bases separated the two germline ends. The CDR3 is 14 amino acids. CDR1 and CDR2 (germline): MDHEN, SYDVKM. Full variable domain (outside the CDR3, taken from reference TRBV28 and TRBJ1-6): DVKVTQSSRYLVKRTGEKVFLECVQDMDHENMFWYRQDPGLGLRLIYFSYDVKMKEKGDIPEGYSVSREKKERFSLILESASTNQTSMYLCASRQQGYNSPLHFGNGTRLTVT.

The rearrangement links TRBV7-2 to TRBJ1-4; 7 bases agree with TRBD1. Trimming removed 5 bases from V and 7 bases from J; junction bases left unmatched: 10. This CDR3 has 15 amino acids. The germline V gene has CDR1 SGHTA and CDR2 FQGNSA. The CDR3 sequence is CASSPGGGLGEKLFF. As DNA, the CDR3 is TGTGCCAGCAGCCCGGGAGGGGGCTTGGGTGAAAAACTGTTTTTT.

Only one count was recorded for this clone. The chain employs TRBV28 and TRBJ1-1; D may be TRBD1 (6 bases). Trimming removed 10 bases at V and 0 bases at J, with 15 bases between. Germline V gene lookup returns CDR1 MDHEN and CDR2 SYDVKM. The CDR3 sequence is 14 residues long. The CDR3 DNA reads as TGTGCCACCTCCCGGGGGGGCCTGAACACTGAAGCTTTCTTT. Encoded protein: CATSRGGLNTEAFF.

V and J are TRBV19 and TRBJ2-2; maybe TRBD1 (5 bases). The CDR3 spans 13 residues. Trimming removed 3 bases from V and 7 bases from J, with 9 bases in between. Germline V gene lookup returns CDR1 LNHDA and CDR2 SQIVND (reference sequence). The CDR3 DNA is TGTGCCAGTAGTATTAGGGGAATCGGGGAGCTGTTTTTT. Encoded protein: CASSIRGIGELFF.

This clone has just a few counts. The chain uses TRBV30 and TRBJ2-1, with TRBD2 matching 7 bases. The V and J ends lost 6 bases and 7 bases, in that order; junction bases with no gene match: 6. Germline V gene lookup returns CDR1 GTSNPN and CDR2 SVGIG (reference sequence). The CDR3 totals 12 residues. The CDR3 DNA sequence: TGTGCCTGTCGATCAGCGGGGAATGAGCAGTTCTTC. Its protein product is CACRSAGNEQFF.

The gene calls are TRBV7-2 and TRBJ2-3, with a tentative D call TRBD1 (6 bases). CDR1 and CDR2 from the germline V gene are SGHTA and FQGNSA. CDR3 length: 16 residues. V was pared by 1 base and J by 5 bases, with 16 bases between. The DNA of the CDR3 is TGTGCCAGCAGCTTAGAAGGCAGGGGCGCTTTAGATACGCAGTATTTT. Translated: CASSLEGRGALDTQYF.

The chain has TRBV9 and TRBJ2-7; 10 bases match TRBD1. Germline V gene sequence: CDR1 SGDLS, CDR2 YYNGEE. The CDR3 contains 14 residues. Trimming at V came to 3 bases and at J to 6 bases, leaving 6 bases not matched to a gene. DNA of the CDR3: TGTGCCAGCAGCGCCGGGACAGGGGAGGCCGAGCAGTACTTC. Protein product: CASSAGTGEAEQYF.

V and J are TRBV5-1 and TRBJ1-3; TRBD1 might be the D (6 bases). The germline V gene has CDR1 SGHRS and CDR2 YFSETQ. CDR3 size: 15 residues. V was cut by 4 bases and J by 0 bases, with 11 bases left in between. The DNA for the CDR3 is TGCGCCAGCAGCGTAGAAGGGGGCTCTGGAAACACCATATATTTT. This sequence encodes CASSVEGGSGNTIYF.

Remarks on this clone: The sample holds other DNA sequences that translate to the same CDR3. The rearrangement uses TRBV7-9 and TRBJ1-5; 11 nucleotides match TRBD1. V was pared by 5 bases and J by 6 bases, with 3 bases of the junction left unmatched. This CDR3 region has 14 residues. The germline V gene has CDR1 SEHNR and CDR2 FQNEAQ (reference sequence). The chain's CDR3 is CASSRTGGGQPQHF. CDR3 sequence (DNA): TGTGCCAGCAGCCGGACAGGGGGCGGTCAGCCCCAGCATTTT. The full variable domain, its missing parts supplied by reference TRBV7-9 and TRBJ1-5, is DTGVSQNPRHKITKRGQNVTFRCDPISEHNRLYWYRQTLGQGPEFLTYFQNEAQLEKSRLLSDRFSAERPKGSFSTLEIQRTEQGDSAMYLCASSRTGGGQPQHFGDGTRLSIL.

The chain uses TRBV7-8 and TRBJ2-7; D is possibly TRBD2 (6 bases). The V gene's germline CDR1 is SGHVS and CDR2 FQNEAQ. The CDR3 extends over 15 amino acids. Trimming pared 3 bases from V and 7 bases from J, leaving 19 bases between. This CDR3 is CASSFLGGELREQYF. CDR3 nucleotide sequence: TGTGCCAGCAGCTTCTTGGGCGGGGAACTGCGAGAGCAGTACTTC.

The J gene is TRBJ2-5, the V gene TRBV2; tentatively, D is TRBD2 (5 bases). The CDR3 covers 13 residues. Per germline, CDR1 SNHLY and CDR2 FYNNEI. Deletions cut 4 bases from V and 7 bases from J, with 13 bases between. The CDR3 here is CASSGLASGTQYF. As DNA, the CDR3 is TGTGCCAGCAGTGGGCTAGCTTCTGGGACCCAGTACTTC.

The gene calls are TRBV7-2 and TRBJ1-4; D is unclear. The CDR3 is 15 amino acids. CDR1 is SGHTA, CDR2 FQGNSA, per germline. The V and J ends lost 1 base and 7 bases respectively, with 13 bases between them. The CDR3 protein is CASSLDTGSGEKLFF. In DNA form, the CDR3 reads TGTGCCAGCAGCTTAGATACTGGGTCGGGTGAAAAACTGTTTTTT.

The gene calls are TRBV7-9 and TRBJ2-1; TRBD2 matches at 8 bases. Germline CDR1 reads SEHNR; CDR2 reads FQNEAQ (reference sequence). Trimming took 1 base from V and 9 from J; bases not matched to a gene: 5. The CDR3 has 14 residues. Written as DNA, the CDR3 is TGTGCCAGCAGCTTAGGAGGACTAGCAGTTGAGCAGTTCTTC. This codes for CASSLGGLAVEQFF. The whole variable domain, filled in from reference TRBV7-9 and TRBJ2-1, reads DTGVSQNPRHKITKRGQNVTFRCDPISEHNRLYWYRQTLGQGPEFLTYFQNEAQLEKSRLLSDRFSAERPKGSFSTLEIQRTEQGDSAMYLCASSLGGLAVEQFFGPGTRLTVL.

In this sample, this clone turned up a few times. The chain joins TRBV5-6 to TRBJ2-5; weak D call: TRBD1 (6 bases). The CDR3 loop spans 16 amino acids. Trimming pared 6 bases from V and 2 bases from J, leaving 20 bases between. Germline V lookup: CDR1 SGHDT, CDR2 YYEEEE. CDR3: CASTTSVLRGQETQYF. CDR3 nucleotides: TGTGCCAGCACCACTTCGGTGTTGAGGGGGCAAGAGACCCAGTACTTC.

The chain is built from TRBV5-1 and TRBJ2-1; D not certain. Germline lookup yields CDR1 SGHRS and CDR2 YFSETQ. This CDR3 has 12 residues. Trimming shortened V by 4 bases and J by 7 bases, and 9 bases separated the two germline ends. Here the CDR3 reads CASSGQKNEQFF. In DNA, the CDR3 is TGCGCCAGCAGCGGGCAGAAGAATGAGCAGTTCTTC.

This clone has more than one count but fewer than ten. This chain connects TRBV10-3 to TRBJ2-1, with D possibly matching TRBD2 (6 bases). The CDR3 extends over 11 amino acids. The ends were cut back, 11 bases at V and 3 bases at J, with 8 bases in the middle. The germline V gene encodes CDR1 ENHRY and CDR2 SYGVKD. CDR3 amino acids: CASGVYNEQFF. CDR3 DNA sequence: TGTGCCTCGGGGGTCTACAATGAGCAGTTCTTC.

The chain links TRBV18 to TRBJ1-2; 12 nucleotides align to TRBD1. The CDR3 is made up of 17 amino acids. CDR1 and CDR2 (germline): KGHSH, LQKENI. J lost 7 bases, V lost 3 bases, and 12 bases had no gene match. The CDR3 protein is CASSPQNSGTGGGGYTF. DNA for the CDR3: TGTGCCAGCTCACCGCAAAATTCCGGGACAGGGGGCGGTGGCTACACCTTC.

The chain has TRBV5-1 and TRBJ2-5, with D perhaps TRBD2 (5 bases). The CDR3 covers 14 residues. With 4 bases removed from V and 5 bases from J, the gap between germline ends came to 15 bases. Germline V gene lookup returns CDR1 SGHRS and CDR2 YFSETQ. The CDR3 is CASSGGPLWETQYF. For the CDR3, the DNA is TGCGCCAGCAGCGGAGGTCCTCTTTGGGAGACCCAGTACTTC.

The V and J genes are TRBV4-2 and TRBJ2-1; 12 bases agree with TRBD2. Germline-derived CDR1 and CDR2 are LGHNA and YNFKEQ. V shed 7 bases and J 9 bases; nucleotides not matched to a gene: 10. The CDR3 consists of 15 residues. The CDR3: CASTRLAGVQGEQFF. Written as DNA, the CDR3 is TGTGCCAGCACCCGACTAGCGGGAGTCCAAGGTGAGCAGTTCTTC.